Many counts were recorded for the clone carrying this T cell receptor beta chain. This specimen belongs to a study of blood T cell repertoires in COVID-19. At the level of the study: Italy, Spain and the United States were the sources of the convalescent and acute COVID-19 samples. The analysed material was cDNA or gDNA that came from T cells, B-cell-depleted T cells, or PBMCs.

Trimming took off 4 bases at V and 0 bases at J, with 12 bases between the two ends. CDR3 size: 16 residues. Germline assignment: CDR1 SGHNT and CDR2 YENEEA. In the authors' methods: Nucleated cell counts were estimated from reference gene primer amplification. Some clones are missing from TCRdb's copy, which holds only in-frame ones; the method was immunoSEQ multiplex PCR. Clone size and V and J calls were adopted from that table, with D and trimming inferred from the DNA. The profile shows about 130,000 clones, approximately 81% of them singletons. Sequenced sample: peripheral blood. The gene calls are TRBV11-3 and TRBJ1-4; D gene uncertain. The clonotype comes from a man aged 55 to 70 with acute or convalescent COVID-19. The CDR3 DNA reads TGTGCCAGCAGCTCCGGGTGGCAGACAACTAATGAAAAACTGTTTTTT. Protein product: CASSSGWQTTNEKLFF.